Here is one T cell receptor beta chain with its context. Participants spanned ages 18 to 89 years and resided in around 25 US areas. This sample is part of a study of blood T cell repertoires in COVID-19. TCRdb keeps only in-frame clones here, not all; method: immunoSEQ multiplex PCR. The table lists 300,000 to 400,000 clones, about nine tenths of them singletons. The V gene end was trimmed by 4 bases and the J gene end by 4 bases; junction bases not matched to a gene: 8. The CDR3 runs to 15 residues. Looked up from germline, CDR1 is SGHRS and CDR2 is YFSETQ. The sequence was obtained from a man aged 55 to 70 who had recovered from COVID-19. The gene calls are TRBV5-1 and TRBJ2-7, with 10 positions matching TRBD1. Sequencing was performed on PBMCs or T cells enriched from blood (not recorded which). For the CDR3, the DNA is TGCGCCAGCAGCCTCTGGACAGGGGGGGAGTACGAGCAGTACTTC. Protein: CASSLWTGGEYEQYF.